The 23 T cell receptor beta chains presented below share a single source sample, sequenced in a study of T cell responses to AZD1222 COVID-19 vaccine. Method: immunoSEQ multiplex PCR; TCRdb's copy keeps in-frame clones and lacks some. The sample holds some 150,000 clones, more than 70% seen once. Sequenced here: peripheral blood, sampled on day 0 of AZD1222 vaccination. The origin of the receptors is an adult in good health.

The chain is built from TRBV5-4 and TRBJ2-7, with 7 bases identical to TRBD1. With 4 bases clipped from V and 4 bases from J, the junction kept 14 bases outside the gene matches. CDR1 is SGHNT, CDR2 YYREEE, per germline (reference sequence). The CDR3 runs to 16 residues. The CDR3 sequence is CASSPLAGTAEYEQYF. DNA for the CDR3: TGTGCCAGCAGCCCCTTGGCCGGGACAGCAGAATACGAGCAGTACTTC.

The chain is built from TRBV11-2 and TRBJ1-3; possibly TRBD1 for D (5 bases). This CDR3 comprises 15 residues. V was clipped by 5 bases and J by 2 bases, with 13 bases between them. CDR1 is SGHAT, CDR2 FQNNGV, per germline. In DNA form, the CDR3 reads TGTGCCAGCAGCCCCCAGGGTTGGACTGGAAACACCATATATTTT. Amino acid sequence: CASSPQGWTGNTIYF. The full variable domain, in which reference TRBV11-2 and TRBJ1-3 provide the parts outside the CDR3, is EAGVAQSPRYKIIEKRQSVAFWCNPISGHATLYWYQQILGQGPKLLIQFQNNGVVDDSQLPKDRFSAERLKGVDSTLKIQPAKLEDSAVYLCASSPQGWTGNTIYFGEGSWLTVV.

This rearrangement joins TRBV19 to TRBJ1-1; a possible D gene is TRBD1 (5 bases). Germline values: CDR1 LNHDA, CDR2 SQIVND (reference sequence). V dropped 2 bases and J dropped 1 base, with 17 bases sitting between them. This CDR3 has 17 amino acids. The CDR3 coding sequence is TGTGCCAGTAGTATAAGAGGCAGAGGGGCTGCGAACACTGAAGCTTTCTTT. Protein sequence: CASSIRGRGAANTEAFF.

V gene TRBV3-1 (or the pseudogene TRBV3-2) combines with J gene TRBJ2-7; D is unclear. Germline CDR1 is LGHDT and CDR2 is YNNKEL (reference sequence). V was shortened by 4 bases and J by 1 base, with 5 bases between the two germline ends. CDR3 length: 12 amino acids. CDR3 protein: CASSLSSYEQYF. The CDR3 DNA reads TGTGCCAGCAGCCTTTCGTCCTACGAGCAGTACTTC.

The CDR3 sequence is CASLRQGAMNTEAFF. In nucleotides, the CDR3 is TGTGCCAGCCTAAGACAGGGGGCCATGAACACTGAAGCTTTCTTT. V usage is TRBV6-5 and J usage is TRBJ1-1; 10 bases map to TRBD1. V lost 8 bases, J lost 0 bases, and 6 bases stayed unmatched. Germline CDR1 and CDR2: MNHEY and SVGAGI. This CDR3 spans 15 amino acids.

This chain links TRBV9 with TRBJ2-7; D may be TRBD1 or TRBD2 (7 bases each). Germline V gives CDR1 SGDLS, CDR2 YYNGEE. The CDR3 is made up of 14 amino acids. Trimming left V 0 bases short and J 7 bases short, with 14 bases between. CDR3 DNA: TGTGCCAGCAGCGTAGATAACAGGGGAGGGGAGCAGTACTTC. The encoded protein is CASSVDNRGGEQYF.

This rearrangement joins TRBV30 to TRBJ1-2, with 8 bases lining up with TRBD1. This CDR3 comprises 16 residues. Germline CDR1 and CDR2: GTSNPN and SVGIG (reference sequence). The junction had 11 bases not matched to a gene; V was cut back by 5 bases and J by 0 bases. The DNA of the CDR3 is TGTGCCTGGGACCGGGACAGGATTGTGGCTAACTATGGCTACACCTTC. It specifies CAWDRDRIVANYGYTF.

The CDR3 DNA reads as TGTGCCAGCAGTTTAACCCCGGGCGGCTTCAATCAGCCCCAGCATTTT. It encodes CASSLTPGGFNQPQHF. The V gene is TRBV27, the J gene TRBJ1-5; no firm D call. The CDR3 is 16 amino acids. Germline assignment: CDR1 MNHEY and CDR2 SMNVEV (reference sequence). V lost 2 bases, J lost 3 bases, and 14 bases lay in between.

V usage is TRBV6-2 or TRBV6-3 and J usage is TRBJ1-4; 7 nucleotides align to TRBD1. V lost 4 bases, J lost 5 bases, and 7 bases stayed unmatched. Germline loops: CDR1 MNHEY, CDR2 SVGEGT. This CDR3 is 15 amino acids long. CDR3 protein: CASSLDRVTNEKLFF. In DNA form, the CDR3 reads TGTGCCAGCAGTTTAGACAGGGTGACGAATGAAAAACTGTTTTTT.

The V and J genes are TRBV5-6 and TRBJ2-3, with no clear D. Germline assignment: CDR1 SGHDT and CDR2 YYEEEE. The V end was cut by 4 bases, the J end by 4 bases, with 7 bases between. The CDR3 covers 12 residues. CDR3 bases: TGTGCCAGCAGCCTGGAGTCAGATACGCAGTATTTT. It is translated as CASSLESDTQYF.

The chain joins TRBV19 to TRBJ2-1, with a possible D match to TRBD2 (7 bases). V was cut by 3 bases and J by 3 bases, with 12 bases left in between. CDR3 length: 15 amino acids. CDR1 is LNHDA, CDR2 SQIVND, per germline (reference sequence). CDR3 region: CASSMRGPGYNEQFF. The CDR3 nucleotides read TGTGCCAGTAGTATGCGGGGGCCAGGCTACAATGAGCAGTTCTTC.

The chain recombines TRBV9 with TRBJ1-6; 8 nucleotides align to TRBD1. Germline CDR1 is SGDLS and CDR2 is YYNGEE. The V segment lost 5 bases and the J segment 6 bases; nucleotides outside the gene matches: 10. The CDR3 contains 16 residues. The CDR3 coding sequence is TGTGCCAGCAGTAAATCCCCGGGACAGGTTAATTCACCCCTCCACTTT. Its translation: CASSKSPGQVNSPLHF.

The chain has TRBV4-3 and TRBJ1-2; TRBD1 might be the D (5 bases). CDR1 is LGHNA, CDR2 YSLEER, per germline. The CDR3 contains 14 residues. The V gene lost 0 bases and the J gene lost 4 bases, with 9 bases spanning the gap. CDR3 sequence: CASSQDMGGYGYTF. The CDR3 DNA follows: TGCGCCAGCAGCCAAGATATGGGGGGCTATGGCTACACCTTC.

V usage is TRBV3-1 (or the pseudogene TRBV3-2) and J usage is TRBJ2-7; TRBD2 is a possible D gene (7 bases). CDR3 length: 16 amino acids. Trimming left V 0 bases short and J 2 bases short, with 14 bases between. Per germline, CDR1 LGHDT and CDR2 YNNKEL (reference sequence). The CDR3 reads CASSQDRAGAAYEQYF. The CDR3 bases are TGTGCCAGCAGCCAAGATCGGGCGGGGGCGGCCTACGAGCAGTACTTC.

The chain couples TRBV5-1 to TRBJ1-1; D may be TRBD1 (5 bases). The CDR3 spans 16 residues. The V end was cut by 1 base, the J end by 0 bases, with 13 bases between. CDR1 is SGHRS, CDR2 YFSETQ, per germline. CDR3 protein: CASSLPGAGMNTEAFF. CDR3 coding DNA: TGCGCCAGCAGCTTGCCCGGTGCAGGGATGAACACTGAAGCTTTCTTT.

This chain links TRBV5-1 with TRBJ2-1; the D gene could be TRBD1 or TRBD2 (6 bases each). V lost 3 bases, J lost 2 bases, and 15 bases lay in between. The CDR3 is 16 residues long. CDR1 SGHRS and CDR2 YFSETQ come from the germline V gene. The CDR3 DNA is TGCGCCAGCAGCTCCGGGGGCTTTAACGCCTACAATGAGCAGTTCTTC. Its translation: CASSSGGFNAYNEQFF.

The CDR3 reads CASSPRLAGGHSGANVLTF. The CDR3 nucleotides are TGTGCCAGCAGCCCGCGACTAGCGGGGGGGCATTCTGGGGCCAACGTCCTGACTTTC. The rearrangement joins TRBV9 to TRBJ2-6, with 14 bases aligning to TRBD2. CDR1 SGDLS and CDR2 YYNGEE come from the germline V gene. The ends lost 4 bases at V and 1 base at J; junction bases unmatched: 7. CDR3 length: 19 amino acids.

J is TRBJ2-5 and V is TRBV18; 11 bases line up with TRBD1. Germline CDR1 is KGHSH and CDR2 is LQKENI. The CDR3 contains 14 residues. V lost 4 bases and J lost 2; bases outside the gene matches: 0. The CDR3 here is CASSRDRGQETQYF. DNA of the CDR3: TGTGCCAGCTCACGGGACAGGGGGCAAGAGACCCAGTACTTC. Filled out from reference TRBV18 and TRBJ2-5, the complete variable domain reads NAGVMQNPRHLVRRRGQEARLRCSPMKGHSHVYWYRQLPEEGLKFMVYLQKENIIDESGMPKERFSAEFPKEGPSILRIQQVVRGDSAAYFCASSRDRGQETQYFGPGTRLLVL.

The sample holds a few counts of this clone. The chain is built from TRBV7-3 and TRBJ2-1; D assignment may be TRBD1 or TRBD2 (5 bases each). The CDR3 runs 14 residues. Germline V gene lookup returns CDR1 SGHTA and CDR2 FQGTGA. Trimming pared 1 base from V and 5 bases from J, leaving 9 bases between. The CDR3 DNA sequence: TGTGCCAGCAGCTTAAGAGGGGCCGACAATGAGCAGTTCTTC. It is translated as CASSLRGADNEQFF. Full variable domain (missing parts from reference TRBV7-3 and TRBJ2-1): GAGVSQTPSNKVTEKGKYVELRCDPISGHTALYWYRQSLGQGPEFLIYFQGTGAADDSGLPNDRFFAVRPEGSVSTLKIQRTERGDSAVYLCASSLRGADNEQFFGPGTRLTVL.

This chain's CDR3 is CASSLKRGGFAEAFF. CDR3 bases: TGTGCCAGCAGCTTAAAGCGTGGAGGGTTTGCTGAAGCTTTCTTT. The chain uses TRBV11-2 and TRBJ1-1; D remains unclear. This CDR3 is built from 15 residues. CDR1 and CDR2 (germline): SGHAT, FQNNGV. Trimming cost V 2 bases and J 6 bases, with 16 bases left between them.

The gene calls are TRBV4-3 and TRBJ1-4; unclear D gene. Trimming removed 2 bases from V and 0 bases from J, with 10 bases in between. This CDR3 region has 16 residues. Per the germline V gene, CDR1 is LGHNA and CDR2 is YSLEER. CDR3 in DNA: TGCGCCAGCAGCCAAAGGCCGGTGGCAACTAATGAAAAACTGTTTTTT. Its protein product is CASSQRPVATNEKLFF.

This clone appeared once. The rearrangement joins TRBV10-2 to TRBJ2-7; D is unclear. Germline CDR1 WSHSY, CDR2 SAAADI. The CDR3 is made up of 14 amino acids. Trimming took 4 bases from V and 5 from J, leaving 15 bases between them. CDR3 sequence: CASSGVGSLDEQYF. The CDR3 bases are TGCGCCAGCAGTGGGGTTGGGTCCTTGGACGAGCAGTACTTC.

The chain joins TRBV14 to TRBJ1-1, with 7 nucleotides matching TRBD1. V was clipped by 0 bases and J by 7 bases; unmatched bases: 14. The CDR3 spans 17 residues. Germline V lookup: CDR1 SGHDN, CDR2 FVKESK. This chain's CDR3 is CASSQDVVYQGGGEAFF. The CDR3 nucleotides read TGTGCCAGCAGCCAAGATGTGGTCTATCAGGGGGGGGGTGAAGCTTTCTTT.